These 31 T cell receptor beta chains were all obtained from the same sample, sequenced in a study of a mutant IDH1 vaccine in newly diagnosed glioma. Time point indicated: baseline, week 1 (first vaccination visit). Specified treatment: pre-vaccination baseline after standard-of-care therapy. Repertoires were generated with immunoSEQ multiplex PCR, while TCRdb's copy carries only in-frame clones and drops some. The sample has 68,000 or so clones; 79% are singletons. The sequencing used PBMCs, collected from a glioma patient treated with radiotherapy, temozolomide or both. These receptor sequences come from a man aged 45-65 years with glioma.

The chain joins TRBV6-5 to TRBJ1-4; tentative D call: TRBD1 (5 bases). Trimming left V 5 bases short and J 0 bases short, with 10 bases between. Germline V lookup: CDR1 MNHEY, CDR2 SVGAGI. The CDR3 length is 15 residues. The CDR3 DNA follows: TGTGCCAGCAGTGGCCAAGGGGCAACTAATGAAAAACTGTTTTTT. Translating gives CASSGQGATNEKLFF.

This clone was counted between two and nine times. The chain links TRBV2 to TRBJ1-2, with TRBD1 identical over 9 bases. In germline, CDR1 is SNHLY, CDR2 FYNNEI. With 2 bases clipped from V and 8 bases from J, the junction kept 6 bases outside the gene matches. The CDR3 sequence is 14 residues long. The CDR3 DNA sequence: TGTGCCAGCAGTGAAAGGACAGGGGTTCAGGGCTACACCTTC. Its protein is CASSERTGVQGYTF.

Concerning this clone itself: Mismatch with germline at one junction end may stem from a read error. The genes are TRBV7-3 and TRBJ2-3; 14 bases align to TRBD2. Germline lookup yields CDR1 SGHTA and CDR2 FQGTGA. The CDR3 extends over 16 amino acids. In DNA, the CDR3 is TGTGCCAGCAGCTTAACTTCGGCGACTAGCGGGGGGGCCTGGCATTTT. Amino acid sequence: CASSLTSATSGGAWHF.

This clone was detected a few times. The chain uses TRBV7-9 and TRBJ1-5; tentative D call: TRBD1 (5 bases). The V end lost 4 bases, the J end lost 5 bases, and 12 bases lay between the germline ends. From germline, CDR1 is SEHNR and CDR2 FQNEAQ (reference sequence). This CDR3 has 14 residues. This CDR3 reads CASSWDDTYQPQHF. The CDR3 DNA reads as TGTGCCAGCAGCTGGGACGACACCTATCAGCCCCAGCATTTT.

The chain carries TRBV18 and TRBJ2-7, with 8 nucleotides matching TRBD1. The ends lost 8 bases at V and 3 bases at J; junction bases unmatched: 9. The CDR3 has 14 amino acids. The germline gives CDR1 KGHSH, CDR2 LQKENI. The CDR3 reads CASLSDRDSYEQYF. CDR3 coding DNA: TGTGCCAGCCTATCGGACAGGGACAGCTACGAGCAGTACTTC.

The chain employs TRBV28 and TRBJ1-1; D is perhaps TRBD1 (6 bases). V gave up 6 bases and J gave up 5 bases, with 10 bases separating them. The CDR3 has 12 amino acids. The germline CDR1 and CDR2 sequences are MDHEN and SYDVKM. CDR3 amino acids: CASSAGETEAFF. The CDR3 DNA is TGTGCCAGCAGCGCAGGGGAAACTGAAGCTTTCTTT. Based on the CDR3 plus reference TRBV28 and TRBJ1-1, the full variable domain is DVKVTQSSRYLVKRTGEKVFLECVQDMDHENMFWYRQDPGLGLRLIYFSYDVKMKEKGDIPEGYSVSREKKERFSLILESASTNQTSMYLCASSAGETEAFFGQGTRLTVV.

This clone was seen a handful of times. The chain employs TRBV2 and TRBJ1-1, with 8 bases lining up with TRBD1. The CDR3 is 14 residues long. Germline V CDR1 and CDR2: SNHLY, FYNNEI. V dropped 7 bases and J dropped 4; count of bases not matched to a gene: 8. Written as DNA, the CDR3 is TGTGCCAGCACCACAGGGGGAGTAGGCACTGAAGCTTTCTTT. Its protein product is CASTTGGVGTEAFF.

J is TRBJ2-3 and V is TRBV5-1, with TRBD2 matching 8 bases. Germline loops: CDR1 SGHRS, CDR2 YFSETQ. This CDR3 is 17 amino acids long. V shed 0 bases and J 5 bases; nucleotides not matched to a gene: 11. The CDR3 DNA sequence: TGCGCCAGCAGCTTGGATCGGGGACTAGATATGAGAGATACGCAGTATTTT. Its translation: CASSLDRGLDMRDTQYF.

The chain is built from TRBV6-5 and TRBJ1-1; TRBD1 aligns across 7 bases. The CDR3 consists of 14 residues. CDR1 is MNHEY and CDR2 is SVGAGI in the germline V gene. J gave up 6 bases and V 8 bases, and 12 bases lay outside the gene matches. CDR3 loop: CASSLGGQTSEAFF. CDR3 bases: TGTGCCAGCTCCTTAGGGGGACAGACATCTGAAGCTTTCTTT.

Only a few counts were recorded for this clone. The chain recombines TRBV19 with TRBJ2-6, with unresolved D. The CDR3 consists of 15 residues. Trimming pared 7 bases from V and 4 bases from J, leaving 14 bases between. Germline CDR1 reads LNHDA; CDR2 reads SQIVND (reference sequence). The CDR3 nucleotides read TGTGCCAGTACCCCGGGTCTCACCGGGGCCAACGTCCTGACTTTC. This translates into CASTPGLTGANVLTF.

This chain uses TRBV6-5 with TRBJ1-2, with a weak D call TRBD1 (5 bases). Between the trimmed V and J ends, which lost 6 bases and 8 bases, there was a span of 16 bases. Germline V gene data show CDR1 as MNHEY and CDR2 as SVGAGI. The CDR3 loop spans 13 amino acids. CDR3 loop: CASSPPGLWGYTF. The CDR3 nucleotides read TGTGCCAGCAGCCCGCCGGGACTTTGGGGCTACACCTTC.

The rearrangement links TRBV27 to TRBJ1-4, with 9 bases fitting TRBD1. V shed 8 bases and J 7 bases; nucleotides not matched to a gene: 11. Per the germline V gene, CDR1 is MNHEY and CDR2 is SMNVEV (reference sequence). The CDR3 consists of 15 residues. CDR3 bases: TGTGCCAGCGGTAACAGGGGGCACATGGGTGAAAAACTGTTTTTT. Translated, it gives CASGNRGHMGEKLFF.

V is TRBV6-5 and J is TRBJ2-7, with 7 bases that match TRBD1. The length of the CDR3 is 14 residues. V shed 7 bases and J 2 bases; nucleotides not matched to a gene: 8. Germline V lookup: CDR1 MNHEY, CDR2 SVGAGI. In DNA form, the CDR3 reads TGTGCCAGCACTACGGGACAGCCAGCCTACGAGCAGTACTTC. It codes for CASTTGQPAYEQYF.

J is TRBJ1-4 and V is TRBV19; D possibly corresponds to TRBD1 (5 bases). The V end lost 5 bases, the J end lost 5 bases, and 12 bases lay between the germline ends. Germline loops: CDR1 LNHDA, CDR2 SQIVND (reference sequence). The CDR3 has 14 amino acids. The CDR3 sequence is CASSGTSQNEKLFF. The DNA of the CDR3 is TGTGCCAGTAGTGGGACTTCCCAGAATGAAAAACTGTTTTTT.

This chain links TRBV6-5 with TRBJ2-7, with D perhaps matching TRBD2 (7 bases). The CDR3 contains 15 residues. Trimming removed 6 bases from V and 3 bases from J, with 18 bases in between. Germline-derived CDR1 and CDR2 are MNHEY and SVGAGI. The CDR3: CASRRSGRGGYEQYF. In DNA, the CDR3 is TGTGCCAGCAGACGGTCTGGGAGGGGGGGCTACGAGCAGTACTTC.

This chain uses TRBV7-3 with TRBJ1-1; tentatively, D is TRBD1 (5 bases). Trimming removed 4 bases from V and 5 bases from J, with 11 bases in between. This CDR3 has 13 amino acids. Germline CDR1 and CDR2: SGHTA and FQGTGA. For the CDR3, the DNA is TGTGCCAGCAGCTCTCCCGGGGGAACTGAAGCTTTCTTT. Residues: CASSSPGGTEAFF.

The rearrangement joins TRBV28 to TRBJ2-7, with D perhaps TRBD2 (5 bases). The V gene lost 7 bases and the J gene lost 6 bases, with 10 bases spanning the gap. This CDR3 spans 11 amino acids. Germline V gene sequence: CDR1 MDHEN, CDR2 SYDVKM. CDR3 residues: CASTDYVEQYF. The CDR3 DNA reads TGTGCCAGCACAGACTACGTCGAGCAGTACTTC.

CDR3 coding DNA: TGTGCCAGTAAGAGGGAGATGAACACTGAAGCTTTCTTT. Translation: CASKREMNTEAFF. The rearrangement links TRBV19 to TRBJ1-1; D is ambiguous. V lost 7 bases and J lost 0, with 9 bases in between. Germline CDR1 reads LNHDA; CDR2 reads SQIVND (reference sequence). The CDR3 length is 13 residues.

The chain combines TRBV11-2 with TRBJ2-7; D uncertain. V shed 0 bases and J shed 5 bases, with 8 bases lying between them. Germline CDR1 SGHAT, CDR2 FQNNGV. The CDR3 loop spans 13 amino acids. CDR3 nucleotide sequence: TGTGCCAGCAGCTTAGAAGGGTACGACGAGCAGTACTTC. Amino acid sequence: CASSLEGYDEQYF.

This sequence joins TRBV27 and TRBJ1-2; D remains ambiguous. CDR1 MNHEY and CDR2 SMNVEV come from the germline V gene (reference sequence). Trimming left V 6 bases short and J 0 bases short, with 14 bases between. The CDR3 has 15 residues. The CDR3 DNA reads TGTGCCAGCAGCCGGACGGCCCGGACTAACTATGGCTACACCTTC. Translation: CASSRTARTNYGYTF.

This clone was observed a single time. The rearrangement joins TRBV5-1 to TRBJ2-3, with D perhaps matching TRBD1 (6 bases). V was clipped by 5 bases and J by 1 base, with 11 bases between them. The CDR3 totals 14 residues. CDR1 SGHRS and CDR2 YFSETQ come from the germline V gene. CDR3 coding DNA: TGCGCCAGCAGTCGACGACAGGGCACAGATACGCAGTATTTT. This codes for CASSRRQGTDTQYF.

The chain links TRBV30 to TRBJ2-1, with D possibly matching TRBD2 (5 bases). Germline CDR1 reads GTSNPN; CDR2 reads SVGIG (reference sequence). CDR3 length: 14 amino acids. V was shortened by 1 base and J by 0 bases, with 7 bases between the two germline ends. The CDR3 DNA sequence: TGTGCCTGGAGTGCTGGGAGCTCCTACAATGAGCAGTTCTTC. Translating it yields CAWSAGSSYNEQFF.

This chain joins TRBV7-9 and TRBJ2-3; D ambiguous. Between the trimmed V and J ends, which lost 6 bases and 6 bases, there was a span of 10 bases. CDR1 and CDR2 (germline): SEHNR, FQNEAQ (reference sequence). There are 12 residues in the CDR3. The CDR3 region has the DNA TGTGCCAGCAGAAAGGCAGCGGATACGCAGTATTTT. Translated: CASRKAADTQYF.

The V gene is TRBV7-8, the J gene TRBJ1-4; TRBD1 agrees at 7 bases. There are 15 residues in the CDR3. V lost 5 bases to trimming and J lost 5 bases; unmatched junction nucleotides: 8. Germline CDR1 is SGHVS and CDR2 is FQNEAQ. CDR3 region: CASSKATGRNEKLFF. The CDR3 DNA is TGTGCCAGCAGCAAAGCGACAGGGCGGAATGAAAAACTGTTTTTT.

J is TRBJ1-1 and V is TRBV19, with D unclear. Germline CDR1 and CDR2: LNHDA and SQIVND (reference sequence). The CDR3 is made up of 11 amino acids. The CDR3 DNA is TGTGCGAAAGGGCAAGACTCTCTAGCTTTCTTT. It specifies CAKGQDSLAFF. Drawing the rest from reference TRBV19 and TRBJ1-1, the complete variable domain is DGGITQSPKYLFRKEGQNVTLSCEQNLNHDAMYWYRQDPGQGLRLIYYSQIVNDFQKGDIAEGYSVSREKKESFPLTVTSAQKNPTAFYLCAKGQDSLAFFGQGTRLTVV.

The chain couples TRBV4-3 to TRBJ1-4; no definite D call. Between the trimmed V and J ends, which lost 0 bases and 0 bases, there was a span of 5 bases. Germline lookup yields CDR1 LGHNA and CDR2 YSLEER. CDR3 size: 15 residues. CDR3 coding DNA: TGCGCCAGCAGCCAAGAGCTCGCAACTAATGAAAAACTGTTTTTT. It encodes CASSQELATNEKLFF.

The chain links TRBV5-1 to TRBJ1-1, with D unresolved. The CDR3 runs 12 residues. Germline V lookup: CDR1 SGHRS, CDR2 YFSETQ. The V end was cut by 1 base, the J end by 7 bases, with 8 bases between. The DNA of the CDR3 is TGCGCCAGCAGCTTGTATGGTGGTGAAGCTTTCTTT. This codes for CASSLYGGEAFF.

The V gene is TRBV5-6, the J gene TRBJ1-2; TRBD1 matches at 10 bases. Germline V gives CDR1 SGHDT, CDR2 YYEEEE. Germline trimming cut 2 bases from V and 2 bases from J; bases unmatched to any gene: 3. The CDR3 extends over 15 amino acids. In DNA form, the CDR3 reads TGTGCCAGCAGCTTTGGGGACAGGGGAAACTATGGCTACACCTTC. It is translated as CASSFGDRGNYGYTF.

The V call is TRBV2, the J call TRBJ2-1, with D tentatively TRBD1 or TRBD2 (5 bases each). Trimming stripped 2 bases from V and 1 base from J, with 12 bases between. The CDR3 loop spans 16 amino acids. The germline gives CDR1 SNHLY, CDR2 FYNNEI. CDR3 nucleotide sequence: TGTGCCAGCAGTGAATTAGTGGGGGAGTCCTACAATGAGCAGTTCTTC. It translates to CASSELVGESYNEQFF. Full variable domain (remainder filled in from reference TRBV2 and TRBJ2-1): EPEVTQTPSHQVTQMGQEVILRCVPISNHLYFYWYRQILGQKVEFLVSFYNNEISEKSEIFDDQFSVERPDGSNFTLKIRSTKLEDSAMYFCASSELVGESYNEQFFGPGTRLTVL.

The chain is built from TRBV7-2 and TRBJ1-1; unclear D gene. This CDR3 has 13 residues. In germline, CDR1 is SGHTA, CDR2 FQGNSA. V dropped 1 base and J dropped 5 bases, with 8 bases sitting between them. Here the CDR3 reads CASSLEPWTEAFF. The CDR3 DNA reads as TGTGCCAGCAGCTTAGAACCATGGACTGAAGCTTTCTTT.

V and J are TRBV10-3 and TRBJ1-1, with a tentative D call TRBD1 (6 bases). Germline CDR1 reads ENHRY; CDR2 reads SYGVKD. CDR3 length: 13 residues. Between the trimmed V and J ends, which lost 11 bases and 0 bases, there was a span of 13 bases. CDR3 in amino acids: CAAQGQMNTEAFF. The CDR3 nucleotides read TGTGCCGCCCAGGGGCAGATGAACACTGAAGCTTTCTTT.